This record covers a single TCR beta chain. As handled by the study authors: The authors estimated nucleated cell counts from reference gene primer amplification. Sequenced by immunoSEQ multiplex PCR; TCRdb stores in-frame clones only, minus some. The DNA gave D and trimming, while V, J and clone size come from that table. Among around 200,000 clones listed, 86% were seen once. This specimen comes from a study of blood T cell repertoires in COVID-19. This CDR3 is 17 amino acids long. Individuals aged roughly 18 to 95 years were recruited from about two dozen US areas. Assignments of participants to cohorts depended upon their own reported clinical history. Exposed enrollees encountered a COVID-19 case at some point within 2 weeks before study entry.

The sequenced sample consisted of PBMCs or T cells enriched from blood (not recorded which). This TCR derives from a woman in her twenties or thirties who had been exposed to COVID-19. The V gene is TRBV21-1, the J gene TRBJ2-7; the listed D gene, TRBD2, was not tested against the DNA. TRBV21-1 is designated a pseudogene. This CDR3 reads CASSKSPCPPSIYEQYF. The DNA for the CDR3 is TGTGCCAGCAGCAAGTCGCCATGCCCACCATCTATCTACGAGCAGTACTTC.